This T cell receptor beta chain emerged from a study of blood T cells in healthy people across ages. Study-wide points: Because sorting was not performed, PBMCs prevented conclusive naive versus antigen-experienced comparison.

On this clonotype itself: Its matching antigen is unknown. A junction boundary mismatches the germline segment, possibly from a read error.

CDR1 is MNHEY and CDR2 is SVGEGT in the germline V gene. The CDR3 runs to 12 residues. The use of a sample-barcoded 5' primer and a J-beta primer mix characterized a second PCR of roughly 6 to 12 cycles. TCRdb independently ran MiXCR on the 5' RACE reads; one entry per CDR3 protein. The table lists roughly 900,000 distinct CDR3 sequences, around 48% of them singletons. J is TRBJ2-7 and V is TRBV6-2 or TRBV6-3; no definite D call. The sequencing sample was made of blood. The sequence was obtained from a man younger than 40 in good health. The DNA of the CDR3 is TGTACCAGCTGGTCAGCCGCCTACGAGCAGTACTTC. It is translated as CTSWSAAYEQYF.